This TCR beta chain was identified in a study of T-cell memory formation after mild COVID-19. Study outcomes and limitations: Contracting clones localized mainly to CM and EM when CD4+ and mainly to EMRA when CD8+.

Per the germline V gene, CDR1 is SGHTA and CDR2 is FQGNSA. V was pared by 3 bases and J by 3 bases, with 10 bases between. This CDR3 is 14 amino acids long. From 5'RACE with constant-segment primers came TCR alpha and TCR beta cDNA libraries that carried sample barcodes and UMIs. TCRdb used MiXCR to reprocess the 5' RACE reads, holding one entry per CDR3 protein. The table includes under 200,000 distinct CDR3 sequences, 31% detected once. On this clonotype: Its matching antigen is unknown.

The chain couples TRBV7-2 to TRBJ2-3; no firm D call. The TCR sequence derives from an adult woman who had mild COVID-19 (a few samples of this study predate the infection). Cell type and time point are not known. The sample consisted of PBMCs or a T cell subset sorted from them (not recorded which). CDR3 residues: CASSLSYGTDTQYF. CDR3 coding DNA: TGTGCCAGCAGCTTGAGTTATGGAACAGATACGCAGTATTTT.